These 30 T cell receptor beta chains were sequenced from one sample in a study of control samples from healthy donors and cancer patients. TCRdb's copy holds only in-frame clones and misses some; the assay was immunoSEQ multiplex PCR. The sample yields some 150,000 clones, roughly 93% seen once. The material sequenced was blood. The receptors stem from a man aged 45-65 years in good health.

This chain uses TRBV5-4 with TRBJ1-1; a weak D match, TRBD1 (5 bases). The CDR3 is 13 amino acids. With 3 bases removed from V and 1 base from J, the gap between germline ends came to 7 bases. Germline assignment: CDR1 SGHNT and CDR2 YYREEE (reference sequence). The CDR3 spells CASSWGRNTEAFF. CDR3 sequence (DNA): TGTGCCAGCAGCTGGGGACGGAACACTGAAGCTTTCTTT.

This chain links TRBV18 with TRBJ1-3; a possible D gene is TRBD1 (6 bases). This CDR3 contains 14 residues. CDR1 is KGHSH, CDR2 LQKENI, per germline. V was trimmed by 8 bases and J by 1 base, leaving 12 bases between them. CDR3 nucleotides: TGTGCCAGCACATCCCAGGGGTCTGGAAACACCATATATTTT. It specifies CASTSQGSGNTIYF.

The chain has TRBV5-4 and TRBJ2-2; D gene uncertain. V was shortened by 4 bases and J by 4 bases, with 14 bases between the two germline ends. The CDR3 loop spans 15 amino acids. In germline, CDR1 is SGHNT, CDR2 YYREEE (reference sequence). The CDR3 nucleotides read TGTGCCAGCAGCGTGTTTCCCCGAGGCACCGGGGAGCTGTTTTTT. This sequence encodes CASSVFPRGTGELFF.

The chain combines TRBV5-8 with TRBJ2-7, with TRBD1 matching 9 bases. CDR3 length equals 16 residues. CDR1 and CDR2 from the germline V gene are SGHTS and YDEGEE. The V segment lost 4 bases and the J segment 4 bases; nucleotides outside the gene matches: 12. The CDR3 sequence: CASSPKTGGGWYEQYF. CDR3 in DNA: TGTGCCAGCAGCCCAAAGACAGGGGGAGGTTGGTACGAGCAGTACTTC.

This chain links TRBV30 with TRBJ1-4, with 9 bases matching TRBD1. Germline trimming cut 4 bases from V and 8 bases from J; bases unmatched to any gene: 5. Per the germline V gene, CDR1 is GTSNPN and CDR2 is SVGIG (reference sequence). CDR3 size: 13 residues. CDR3 sequence (DNA): TGTGCCTGGATGGGACAGGGCCGCGAAAAACTGTTTTTT. It yields the protein CAWMGQGREKLFF.

This clone has a single count. The J gene is TRBJ2-3, the V gene TRBV7-8; 10 nucleotides match TRBD2. Per the germline V gene, CDR1 is SGHVS and CDR2 is FQNEAQ. The CDR3 totals 18 residues. V trimming: 4 bases; J trimming: 10 bases; junction bases outside the gene matches: 20. CDR3 bases: TGTGCCAGCAGCTCCCTCCGTATACTAGCGGGGCGCTTGGTCGCGCAGTATTTT. It translates to CASSSLRILAGRLVAQYF.

The chain carries TRBV27 and TRBJ2-2, with 7 bases lining up with TRBD1. V trimming: 8 bases; J trimming: 3 bases; junction bases outside the gene matches: 9. The CDR3 covers 15 residues. Germline V lookup: CDR1 MNHEY, CDR2 SMNVEV (reference sequence). The CDR3 protein is CASGYDRAYTGELFF. CDR3 nucleotide sequence: TGTGCCAGCGGATACGACAGGGCTTACACCGGGGAGCTGTTTTTT.

This clone was seen once. The CDR3 DNA sequence: TGTGCCATCAGTGGGAGTAGCGGGAGTATCGGGGAGCAGTACTTC. It translates to CAISGSSGSIGEQYF. The chain combines TRBV10-3 with TRBJ2-7; TRBD2 aligns across 9 bases. Germline-derived CDR1 and CDR2 are ENHRY and SYGVKD. The CDR3 extends over 15 amino acids. J was trimmed by 7 bases and V by 4 bases; bases with no gene match: 11.

This sequence joins TRBV7-8 and TRBJ1-6, with D possibly TRBD1 on 5 matching bases. The V gene lost 1 base and the J gene lost 2 bases, with 6 bases spanning the gap. CDR1 and CDR2 from the germline V gene are SGHVS and FQNEAQ. The CDR3 is 15 residues long. The CDR3 spells CASSLGTTYNSPLHF. In nucleotides, the CDR3 is TGTGCCAGCAGCTTAGGGACAACCTATAATTCACCCCTCCACTTT.

This clone occurred once. V is TRBV11-3 and J is TRBJ2-5; D might be TRBD1 (5 bases). V gave up 1 base and J gave up 5 bases, with 8 bases separating them. The CDR3 contains 13 residues. Germline V gene data show CDR1 as SGHNT and CDR2 as YENEEA. This CDR3 reads CASSLGGSETQYF. CDR3 nucleotide sequence: TGTGCCAGCAGCTTAGGGGGCTCGGAGACCCAGTACTTC.

This clone was seen only once. This rearrangement joins TRBV12-3 or TRBV12-4 to TRBJ2-7, with D unclear. CDR3 length: 11 residues. V was clipped by 8 bases and J by 4 bases, with 9 bases between them. CDR3 sequence reads: CASGRGYEQYF. DNA of the CDR3: TGTGCCAGCGGCCGCGGATACGAGCAGTACTTC.

The chain has TRBV19 and TRBJ2-7, with a weak D call TRBD2 (5 bases). Germline V CDR1 and CDR2: LNHDA, SQIVND (reference sequence). The CDR3 consists of 12 residues. Trimming removed 4 bases from V and 6 bases from J, with 10 bases in between. CDR3: CASSNGLSEQYF. CDR3 nucleotides: TGTGCCAGTAGTAATGGACTTTCCGAGCAGTACTTC.

On this clone itself: The sample holds other DNA sequences that translate to the same CDR3. The rearrangement links TRBV18 to TRBJ1-1; D perhaps matches TRBD1 (5 bases). With 1 base removed from V and 3 bases from J, the gap between germline ends came to 9 bases. The CDR3 sequence is 14 residues long. Germline CDR1 and CDR2: KGHSH and LQKENI. CDR3 in amino acids: CASSPQGRDTEAFF. The CDR3 DNA reads TGTGCCAGCTCACCACAGGGCAGGGACACTGAAGCTTTCTTT.

J is TRBJ1-2 and V is TRBV24-1; D is ambiguous. Germline V gives CDR1 KGHDR, CDR2 SFDVKD. V shed 2 bases and J shed 5 bases, with 8 bases lying between them. The CDR3 runs 13 residues. The CDR3 sequence: CATSDSPGYGYTF. CDR3 in DNA: TGTGCCACCAGTGATTCCCCGGGGTATGGCTACACCTTC.

V and J are TRBV3-1 (or the pseudogene TRBV3-2) and TRBJ1-4; D is uncertain. V lost 3 bases to trimming and J lost 0 bases, with 8 bases between them. This CDR3 region has 15 residues. Germline assignment: CDR1 LGHDT and CDR2 YNNKEL (reference sequence). The CDR3 loop reads CASSHSTPTNEKLFF. CDR3 DNA sequence: TGTGCCAGCAGCCACTCGACACCAACTAATGAAAAACTGTTTTTT.

The rearrangement links TRBV28 to TRBJ2-1; D is ambiguous. The length of the CDR3 is 14 residues. Germline V gene data show CDR1 as MDHEN and CDR2 as SYDVKM. V dropped 6 bases and J dropped 2 bases, with 11 bases sitting between them. This CDR3 is CASRFGGAYNEQFF. The DNA for the CDR3 is TGTGCCAGCAGATTTGGTGGGGCCTACAATGAGCAGTTCTTC.

The V call is TRBV18, the J call TRBJ2-1; tentatively, D is TRBD1 (5 bases). The CDR3 totals 14 residues. The V end was cut by 1 base, the J end by 5 bases, with 9 bases between. Germline-derived CDR1 and CDR2 are KGHSH and LQKENI. CDR3 amino acids: CASSPRLQDNEQFF. CDR3 DNA sequence: TGTGCCAGCTCACCACGTTTACAGGACAATGAGCAGTTCTTC.

The V gene is TRBV5-1, the J gene TRBJ1-1; D is unresolved. Germline CDR1 SGHRS, CDR2 YFSETQ. V lost 3 bases to trimming and J lost 0 bases, with 12 bases between them. The CDR3 extends over 15 amino acids. The CDR3 nucleotides read TGCGCCAGCAGCTCCCTTGGAGACATGAACACTGAAGCTTTCTTT. Its protein product is CASSSLGDMNTEAFF.

The rearrangement joins TRBV3-1 (or the pseudogene TRBV3-2) to TRBJ2-2; D remains ambiguous. Trimming took 1 base from V and 6 from J, leaving 6 bases between them. The germline gives CDR1 LGHDT, CDR2 YNNKEL (reference sequence). CDR3 length: 13 residues. The CDR3 region has the DNA TGTGCCAGCAGCCAAGTAACGTCCGGGGAGCTGTTTTTT. Encoded protein: CASSQVTSGELFF.

The CDR3 DNA is TGTGCCAGCAGCTTAGGGATGGCCAACTACAATGAGCAGTTCTTC. Residues: CASSLGMANYNEQFF. This chain links TRBV7-6 with TRBJ2-1; no clear D gene. The CDR3 spans 15 residues. The V gene lost 1 base and the J gene lost 3 bases, with 10 bases spanning the gap. The germline gives CDR1 SGHVS, CDR2 FNYEAQ.

The chain couples TRBV7-2 to TRBJ2-3; no reliable D call. This CDR3 is built from 14 residues. Trimming pared 0 bases from V and 5 bases from J, leaving 9 bases between. CDR1 is SGHTA and CDR2 is FQGNSA in the germline V gene. CDR3 protein: CASSLAFSQDTQYF. CDR3 DNA: TGTGCCAGCAGCTTAGCGTTCAGCCAAGATACGCAGTATTTT.

This clone appeared a single time. This chain joins TRBV19 and TRBJ1-2; 9 bases fit TRBD1. V dropped 0 bases and J dropped 5; count of bases not matched to a gene: 4. The CDR3 runs to 15 residues. Germline V gives CDR1 LNHDA, CDR2 SQIVND (reference sequence). The CDR3 sequence: CASSIDRDREYGYTF. As DNA, the CDR3 is TGTGCCAGTAGTATAGATCGGGACAGGGAGTATGGCTACACCTTC. The entire variable domain, with the rest obtained from reference TRBV19 and TRBJ1-2, is as follows: DGGITQSPKYLFRKEGQNVTLSCEQNLNHDAMYWYRQDPGQGLRLIYYSQIVNDFQKGDIAEGYSVSREKKESFPLTVTSAQKNPTAFYLCASSIDRDREYGYTFGSGTRLTVV.

This chain joins TRBV29-1 and TRBJ1-4; D is perhaps TRBD1 (6 bases). The CDR3 covers 12 residues. Looked up from germline, CDR1 is SQVTM and CDR2 is ANQGSEA. V was pared by 4 bases and J by 7 bases, with 10 bases between. The CDR3 spells CSVVTGGEKLFF. The CDR3 region has the DNA TGCAGCGTTGTGACAGGAGGTGAAAAACTGTTTTTT.

This clone occurred once. The genes are TRBV10-3 and TRBJ2-1, with 12 bases identical to TRBD2. From germline, CDR1 is ENHRY and CDR2 SYGVKD. J was trimmed by 6 bases and V by 4 bases; bases with no gene match: 10. CDR3 size: 17 residues. The CDR3 nucleotides are TGTGCCATCAGTGCAAACCGACTAGCGGGAGTACCCAATGAGCAGTTCTTC. Its protein product is CAISANRLAGVPNEQFF.

CDR3 nucleotides: TGCAGCGTTCTTGAACTGGGTGGCGGCCGCTCTGGAAACACCATATATTTT. Its protein product is CSVLELGGGRSGNTIYF. The chain joins TRBV29-1 to TRBJ1-3; D not certain. Per the germline V gene, CDR1 is SQVTM and CDR2 is ANQGSEA. The CDR3 consists of 17 residues. V was shortened by 5 bases and J by 0 bases, with 20 bases between the two germline ends.

CDR3 bases: TGTGCCAGTAGTATAAGCCTTGGAGCTAACTATGGCTACACCTTC. Translation gives CASSISLGANYGYTF. The chain uses TRBV19 and TRBJ1-2; D ambiguous. The CDR3 has 15 amino acids. V shed 2 bases and J shed 0 bases, with 10 bases lying between them. The germline V gene has CDR1 LNHDA and CDR2 SQIVND (reference sequence).

The rearrangement joins TRBV24-1 to TRBJ2-7; D is possibly TRBD1 (6 bases). V dropped 1 base and J dropped 5 bases, with 11 bases sitting between them. The CDR3 totals 14 residues. The germline CDR1 and CDR2 sequences are KGHDR and SFDVKD. Here the CDR3 reads CATSDFQQGNEQYF. In DNA, the CDR3 is TGTGCCACCAGTGATTTCCAACAGGGTAACGAGCAGTACTTC.

The chain uses TRBV27 and TRBJ2-7, with D unclear. The germline gives CDR1 MNHEY, CDR2 SMNVEV (reference sequence). This CDR3 has 13 amino acids. The V and J ends lost 6 bases and 2 bases respectively, with 11 bases between them. CDR3 in amino acids: CASSIAQTYEQYF. DNA of the CDR3: TGTGCCAGCAGCATCGCGCAGACCTACGAGCAGTACTTC.

The chain recombines TRBV5-6 with TRBJ1-2, with TRBD1 as a possible D gene (6 bases). V lost 3 bases and J lost 5, with 20 bases in between. Germline CDR1 is SGHDT and CDR2 is YYEEEE. This CDR3 contains 16 residues. This CDR3 reads CASSWGGSMIAYGYTF. In DNA form, the CDR3 reads TGTGCCAGCAGCTGGGGGGGCAGCATGATAGCGTATGGCTACACCTTC.

V is TRBV5-1 and J is TRBJ2-1; no definite D call. Germline CDR1 is SGHRS and CDR2 is YFSETQ. Trimming removed 0 bases from V and 4 bases from J, with 5 bases in between. The CDR3 has 13 amino acids. CDR3 DNA sequence: TGCGCCAGCAGCTTGGAACAATACAATGAGCAGTTCTTC. Amino acid sequence: CASSLEQYNEQFF.